Below, 19 T cell receptor beta chains from the same sample are listed, as sequenced in a study of shared clonotypes between healthy human individuals (TCRdb year 2020). The library was built by means of the immunoSEQ multiplex PCR assay. TCRdb took this table from immuneACCESS and kept in-frame rearrangements with V and J called. Such tables lack part of the clones; where checked against another copy, unresolved V genes explain under half of the gap, and the rest is unexplained. The sample table records about 460,000 clones; roughly three quarters of these occur just once. The biggest ten clones account for around 12% of the sample. The specimen sequenced was PBMCs. These receptors came from a woman aged 40 to 49 in good health. Some clones in this sample may be carry-over from other donors' samples.

This chain connects TRBV6-4 to TRBJ2-6; possibly TRBD1 for D (6 bases). In germline, CDR1 is MRHNA, CDR2 SNTAGT. The V end was cut by 6 bases, the J end by 0 bases, with 12 bases between. This CDR3 region has 16 residues. This chain's CDR3 is CASSPTGISGANVLTF. As DNA, the CDR3 is TGTGCCAGCAGCCCGACAGGCATCTCTGGGGCCAACGTCCTGACTTTC.

Comments on this clone: A much larger clone sits a single nucleotide away, making a read error possible. The DNA of the CDR3 is TGTGCCAGCAGCCCTGGCGGGAGGAGCTCCTACGAGCAGTACTTC. This sequence encodes CASSPGGRSSYEQYF. The chain uses TRBV28 and TRBJ2-7; 8 bases agree with TRBD2. Germline CDR1 and CDR2: MDHEN and SYDVKM. CDR3 length: 15 residues. Trimming took 6 bases from V and 0 from J; bases not matched to a gene: 7. The entire variable domain, with the rest obtained from reference TRBV28 and TRBJ2-7, is as follows: DVKVTQSSRYLVKRTGEKVFLECVQDMDHENMFWYRQDPGLGLRLIYFSYDVKMKEKGDIPEGYSVSREKKERFSLILESASTNQTSMYLCASSPGGRSSYEQYFGPGTRLTVT.

The table lists this clone with many counts. This sample includes further DNA sequences coding for the same CDR3. The chain carries TRBV7-9 and TRBJ1-2; possible D gene TRBD1, 6 bases. Trimming pared 5 bases from V and 2 bases from J, leaving 15 bases between. The CDR3 is 15 amino acids. The V gene's germline CDR1 is SEHNR and CDR2 FQNEAQ (reference sequence). CDR3 protein: CASSPETGFNYGYTF. The CDR3 nucleotides are TGTGCCAGCAGCCCCGAAACAGGGTTCAACTATGGCTACACCTTC.

This clone has just one count. The genes are TRBV30 and TRBJ2-3; the D is unclear. V gave up 2 bases and J gave up 4 bases, with 16 bases separating them. Germline V gene sequence: CDR1 GTSNPN, CDR2 SVGIG (reference sequence). The CDR3 is made up of 15 amino acids. CDR3 loop: CAWSRAEFPPDTQYF. CDR3 sequence (DNA): TGTGCCTGGAGTAGGGCCGAATTCCCACCAGATACGCAGTATTTT.

Of note for this clone: This could be a read error, since a much larger clone is one nucleotide away. The chain uses TRBV6-6 and TRBJ2-7; 7 bases are shared with TRBD1. CDR3 length: 13 amino acids. V was pared by 5 bases and J by 1 base, with 2 bases of the junction left unmatched. Germline assignment: CDR1 MNHNY and CDR2 SVGAGI (reference sequence). The CDR3 sequence is CASSMTGSYEQYF. For the CDR3, the DNA is TGTGCCAGCAGTATGACAGGGTCCTACGAGCAGTACTTC.

The table lists this clone with a few counts. The rearrangement uses TRBV7-9 and TRBJ2-7; 8 nucleotides line up with TRBD2. The CDR3 loop spans 13 amino acids. Trimming removed 11 bases from V and 0 bases from J; junction bases left unmatched: 6. Germline V gene data show CDR1 as SEHNR and CDR2 as FQNEAQ (reference sequence). The chain's CDR3 is CAAQAGGSYEQYF. The CDR3, as DNA: TGTGCCGCTCAGGCGGGAGGCTCCTACGAGCAGTACTTC.

As concerns this clone: This likely came from a read error, as a far larger clone is one base away. CDR3 sequence reads: CASSLNTGEETQYF. CDR3 nucleotides: TGTGCCAGCAGCTTAAATACAGGGGAAGAGACCCAGTACTTC. The V and J genes are TRBV5-4 and TRBJ2-5, with 7 bases matching TRBD1. Germline V gene lookup returns CDR1 SGHNT and CDR2 YYREEE (reference sequence). CDR3 length equals 14 residues. V lost 2 bases and J lost 3; bases outside the gene matches: 4.

The gene calls are TRBV18 and TRBJ2-3, with D perhaps TRBD1 (5 bases). The V and J ends lost 0 bases and 7 bases respectively, with 8 bases between them. The CDR3 extends over 13 amino acids. Germline lookup yields CDR1 KGHSH and CDR2 LQKENI. CDR3 sequence (DNA): TGTGCCAGCTCACCACCGCAGGGAAATACGCAGTATTTT. The encoded protein is CASSPPQGNTQYF.

This rearrangement joins TRBV30 to TRBJ2-1; D may be TRBD1 (7 bases). Per germline, CDR1 GTSNPN and CDR2 SVGIG (reference sequence). The CDR3 has 14 residues. V shed 3 bases and J shed 3 bases, with 12 bases lying between them. This CDR3 reads CAWSPGGGYNEQFF. The CDR3 bases are TGTGCCTGGAGCCCAGGGGGAGGCTACAATGAGCAGTTCTTC.

This clone was detected ten times or more. V and J are TRBV18 and TRBJ2-7; D might be TRBD1 or TRBD2, each matching 6 bases. This CDR3 is 14 amino acids long. Germline CDR1 and CDR2: KGHSH and LQKENI. Trimming pared 4 bases from V and 5 bases from J, leaving 15 bases between. As DNA, the CDR3 is TGTGCCAGCTCACTGGGAGGTGAGGGGGACGAGCAGTACTTC. Translated, it gives CASSLGGEGDEQYF.

This chain links TRBV4-3 with TRBJ2-1; 12 bases fit TRBD1. This CDR3 comprises 16 residues. V dropped 1 base and J dropped 10; count of bases not matched to a gene: 8. Looked up from germline, CDR1 is LGHNA and CDR2 is YSLEER. CDR3 in amino acids: CASSQGRGQGAGEQFF. The DNA of the CDR3 is TGCGCCAGCAGCCAAGGTCGGGGACAGGGGGCCGGGGAGCAGTTCTTC.

The chain employs TRBV27 and TRBJ2-1; D gene unclear. The V gene's germline CDR1 is MNHEY and CDR2 SMNVEV (reference sequence). This CDR3 spans 12 amino acids. The ends were cut back, 6 bases at V and 6 bases at J, with 9 bases in the middle. The CDR3 sequence: CASSTLGNEQFF. The CDR3 nucleotides are TGTGCCAGCAGCACCCTGGGCAATGAGCAGTTCTTC.

With regard to this clone: It is likely a read error: a sequence one base away is far more abundant. The sample carries other DNA sequences with the same CDR3. The chain employs TRBV2 and TRBJ2-7; TRBD1 is a possible D gene (10 bases). This CDR3 spans 21 amino acids. V was pared by 8 bases and J by 3 bases, with 38 bases between. The germline gives CDR1 SNHLY, CDR2 FYNNEI. The CDR3 bases are TGTGCCAGCTCGTTAGACAGGGGGCCTCCCGGGTTAGCGGGAGCCCTCTACGAGCAGTACTTC. Amino acid sequence: CASSLDRGPPGLAGALYEQYF.

The count of this clone is one. A far larger clone is off by one base, so a read error is likely. The chain combines TRBV5-6 with TRBJ2-5; D not certain. This CDR3 has 13 residues. Germline loops: CDR1 SGHDT, CDR2 YYEEEE. The CDR3 DNA follows: TGCGCCAGAAGCCCGATACAGACAGAGACCCAGTACTTC. Its translation is CARSPIQTETQYF.

This clone was detected only once. This chain uses TRBV28 with TRBJ2-3, with D unclear. The CDR3 contains 15 residues. Germline V CDR1 and CDR2: MDHEN, SYDVKM. V was clipped by 5 bases and J by 1 base, with 13 bases between them. CDR3 residues: CASSGRRPRTDTQYF. The CDR3 DNA reads as TGTGCCAGCAGTGGCCGTCGACCCCGCACAGATACGCAGTATTTT. Using reference TRBV28 and TRBJ2-3 for the parts outside the CDR3, the full variable domain is DVKVTQSSRYLVKRTGEKVFLECVQDMDHENMFWYRQDPGLGLRLIYFSYDVKMKEKGDIPEGYSVSREKKERFSLILESASTNQTSMYLCASSGRRPRTDTQYFGPGTRLTVL.

This chain joins TRBV5-1 and TRBJ2-1; D remains ambiguous. Germline V gives CDR1 SGHRS, CDR2 YFSETQ. This CDR3 region has 13 residues. The V gene lost 0 bases and the J gene lost 4 bases, with 5 bases spanning the gap. The CDR3 DNA reads as TGCGCCAGCAGCTTGGGAGCTTACAATGAGCAGTTCTTC. This sequence encodes CASSLGAYNEQFF. Full variable domain (rest looked up from reference TRBV5-1 and TRBJ2-1): KAGVTQTPRYLIKTRGQQVTLSCSPISGHRSVSWYQQTPGQGLQFLFEYFSETQRNKGNFPGRFSGRQFSNSRSEMNVSTLELGDSALYLCASSLGAYNEQFFGPGTRLTVL.

The table lists this clone with many counts. This chain uses TRBV27 with TRBJ2-1; 10 positions agree with TRBD2. The trim removed 6 bases at V and 9 bases at J, leaving 8 bases unmatched. The CDR3 is 14 amino acids. Germline V gene data show CDR1 as MNHEY and CDR2 as SMNVEV (reference sequence). CDR3 DNA: TGTGCCAGCAGGCCGGGACTAGCGATTGGTGAGCAGTTCTTC. As protein: CASRPGLAIGEQFF.

The gene calls are TRBV27 and TRBJ2-7; 10 bases align to TRBD1. V shed 5 bases, J shed 6 bases, and the junction held 7 bases outside the gene matches. The CDR3 is 14 residues long. The germline V gene encodes CDR1 MNHEY and CDR2 SMNVEV (reference sequence). The CDR3 sequence is CASSVGGTGAEQYF. The CDR3 DNA sequence: TGTGCCAGCAGTGTAGGGGGGACAGGGGCCGAGCAGTACTTC.

This clone has only one observation. The gene calls are TRBV5-6 and TRBJ2-5; 7 bases fit TRBD2. This CDR3 has 15 residues. The V gene end was trimmed by 1 base and the J gene end by 1 base; junction bases not matched to a gene: 4. Germline V lookup: CDR1 SGHDT, CDR2 YYEEEE. Here the CDR3 DNA reads TGTGCCAGCAGCTTGTCGACGGGAGGCCAAGAGACCCAGTACTTC. It yields the protein CASSLSTGGQETQYF.